The present entry profiles one TCR beta chain with its context. The antigen remains undetermined. The sample originates from a study of T cell responses to AZD1222 COVID-19 vaccine. The method was immunoSEQ multiplex PCR; TCRdb's version includes in-frame clones alone and lacks a portion of them. The table includes about 140,000 clones, more than 70% detected once. Study results and limitations: Vaccine-associated CD4 TCRs spanned spike, dominant at 160-218 and 743-854.

Trimming cost V 5 bases and J 7 bases, with 12 bases left between them. CDR3 size: 13 residues. The clonotype was recovered from an adult who received the AZD1222 COVID-19 vaccine. The rearrangement links TRBV5-3 to TRBJ2-2; D is unresolved. TRBV5-3 is an ORF, with its function uncertain. Sequencing used peripheral blood, obtained 28 days after the second AZD1222 dose. The CDR3 protein is CARRRQGNGELFF. CDR3 coding DNA: TGTGCCAGAAGACGGCAAGGCAACGGGGAGCTGTTTTTT.